One sample yielded the 9 T cell receptor beta chains listed below, sequenced in a study of control samples from healthy donors and cancer patients. Data came from immunoSEQ multiplex PCR; TCRdb stores just in-frame clones and leaves some out. The data hold around 250,000 clones, with roughly 80% observed a single time. The sequencing sample was made of PBMCs. These receptors all come from a woman aged 60 to 75 with lung cancer.

The chain joins TRBV5-1 to TRBJ1-4; D is uncertain. The V gene lost 0 bases and the J gene lost 6 bases, with 12 bases spanning the gap. CDR3 length: 15 amino acids. CDR1 SGHRS and CDR2 YFSETQ come from the germline V gene. The CDR3 reads CASSLVRAGDEKLFF. The DNA of the CDR3 is TGCGCCAGCAGCTTGGTTCGGGCGGGAGATGAAAAACTGTTTTTT. The full variable domain, in which reference TRBV5-1 and TRBJ1-4 provide the parts outside the CDR3, is KAGVTQTPRYLIKTRGQQVTLSCSPISGHRSVSWYQQTPGQGLQFLFEYFSETQRNKGNFPGRFSGRQFSNSRSEMNVSTLELGDSALYLCASSLVRAGDEKLFFGSGTQLSVL.

The chain recombines TRBV18 with TRBJ1-2, with TRBD1 as a possible D gene (5 bases). Trimming removed 6 bases at V and 4 bases at J, with 18 bases between. This CDR3 is built from 15 residues. The germline V gene has CDR1 KGHSH and CDR2 LQKENI. The CDR3 loop reads CASSRDHGSGYGYTF. The DNA for the CDR3 is TGTGCCAGCTCGCGGGACCATGGATCGGGCTATGGCTACACCTTC.

This chain connects TRBV24-1 to TRBJ1-2, with a weak D call TRBD1 (6 bases). The CDR3 totals 15 residues. Germline assignment: CDR1 KGHDR and CDR2 SFDVKD. V was cut by 4 bases and J by 7 bases, with 18 bases left in between. CDR3 residues: CATSDPLQGWGGYTF. The CDR3 region has the DNA TGTGCCACCAGTGACCCGCTTCAGGGGTGGGGTGGCTACACCTTC.

CDR3 sequence (DNA): TGTGCCAGCAGACCGACAGGGTTGAATGAAAAACTGTTTTTT. It is translated as CASRPTGLNEKLFF. The chain uses TRBV6-5 and TRBJ1-4; TRBD1 matches 7 bases. With 6 bases clipped from V and 5 bases from J, the junction kept 6 bases outside the gene matches. The CDR3 has 14 residues. Germline V gives CDR1 MNHEY, CDR2 SVGAGI.

CDR3 nucleotide sequence: TGTGCCAGCAGTTTGGGCAGGGCGCTCACAGATACGCAGTATTTT. Translation gives CASSLGRALTDTQYF. The rearrangement uses TRBV27 and TRBJ2-3, with a tentative D call TRBD1 (5 bases). Trimming cost V 3 bases and J 2 bases, with 12 bases left between them. The CDR3 runs 15 residues. CDR1 MNHEY and CDR2 SMNVEV come from the germline V gene (reference sequence).

The CDR3 DNA follows: TGTGCCATCAGTGAGGGTAGCGGGGGAACCGTGGTTACCCAGTACTTC. As protein: CAISEGSGGTVVTQYF. The chain is built from TRBV10-3 and TRBJ2-5, with 9 bases identical to TRBD2. J gave up 8 bases and V 2 bases, and 12 bases lay outside the gene matches. This CDR3 has 16 residues. CDR1 is ENHRY and CDR2 is SYGVKD in the germline V gene.

The rearrangement links TRBV11-1 to TRBJ2-2, with D unclear. This CDR3 is 15 amino acids long. Looked up from germline, CDR1 is SGHAT and CDR2 is FQDESV (reference sequence). The ends were cut back, 5 bases at V and 5 bases at J, with 15 bases in the middle. CDR3 loop: CASSPPPGWTGELFF. DNA of the CDR3: TGTGCCAGCAGCCCACCACCGGGCTGGACCGGGGAGCTGTTTTTT.

The chain has TRBV5-1 and TRBJ1-2; D remains unclear. Germline V gene sequence: CDR1 SGHRS, CDR2 YFSETQ. The CDR3 has 14 residues. Deletions cut 7 bases from V and 1 base from J, with 14 bases between. The CDR3 is CASGMEISNYGYTF. DNA for the CDR3: TGCGCCAGCGGAATGGAGATAAGTAACTATGGCTACACCTTC.

The chain links TRBV7-2 to TRBJ1-2; tentative D call: TRBD1 (6 bases). Germline V gene sequence: CDR1 SGHTA, CDR2 FQGNSA. V shed 5 bases and J shed 0 bases, with 10 bases lying between them. There are 14 residues in the CDR3. This CDR3 reads CASSRDTPNYGYTF. The CDR3 region has the DNA TGTGCCAGCAGCAGGGACACCCCTAACTATGGCTACACCTTC.